Below, one T cell receptor (beta chain) is given with its context. The antigen is undetermined. This entry comes from a study of shared clonotypes between healthy human individuals. Whole-study results and caveats: Generation probabilities of non-shared clonotypes were lower (relative to those shared by all four donors). An effect of sequencing depth on clonotype sharing among donors was expected. Larger estimated richness was generally recorded for naive subsets relative to memory subsets.

Every donor was a Caucasian adult from Nashville, Tennessee. V gave up 5 bases and J gave up 7 bases; unmatched junction bases: 7. CDR1 is SGHDN and CDR2 is FVKESK in the germline V gene. The CDR3 length is 13 residues. Here immunoSEQ multiplex PCR was the method, and the copy in TCRdb shows in-frame clones only, minus some. Counted here are millions of clones, roughly 94% occurring once; the ten biggest clones make up 0.13%. This chain connects TRBV14 to TRBJ2-7, with 8 bases matching TRBD2. The TCR was taken from a man aged 18-30 years in good health. The specimen sequenced was naive CD4+ T cells sorted from blood. Subset in this sample: CD45RA+ positively selected. CDR3 nucleotide sequence: TGTGCCAGCAGCAACCGACTAGCGCGTGAGCAGTACTTC. This sequence encodes CASSNRLAREQYF.